Sequencing of this T cell receptor beta chain was carried out in a study of shared clonotypes between healthy human individuals. Researchers ran the assay at a deep level. Method: immunoSEQ multiplex PCR; TCRdb's copy keeps in-frame clones and lacks some. The sample includes around 600,000 clones, around 97% of them seen just once. The study's findings and limits: Non-shared clonotypes had lower generation probabilities than those shared by all four donors. The naive CD4 repertoires of several donors were compared, and roughly 5.1% of clonotypes were shared.

Those who donated were healthy HIV-negative adults, with no recent acute infections or vaccinations reported. Germline CDR1 is SGHRS and CDR2 is YFSETQ. Trimming took 0 bases from V and 3 from J, leaving 8 bases between them. CDR3 length: 14 residues. Concerning this clone: The antigen is undetermined. The sample carries other DNA sequences with the same CDR3.

The V gene is TRBV5-1, the J gene TRBJ2-3; D tentatively fits TRBD1 or TRBD2 (5 bases each). Specimen: naive CD4+ T cells sorted from blood. Subset reported: CD45RA+ positively selected. The sequence was obtained from a woman between 25 and 40 years old in good health. CDR3 bases: TGCGCCAGCAGCTTGGGAGGGGAAACAGATACGCAGTATTTT. This codes for CASSLGGETDTQYF.